One sample yielded the 19 T cell receptor beta chains listed below, sequenced in a study of identical twins. TCRdb used MiXCR to reprocess the 5' RACE reads, holding one entry per CDR3 protein. The sample yields roughly 250,000 distinct CDR3 sequences, 5.5% to 7% seen once. This sample was also put to use in a study of yellow fever vaccine responses in identical twins.

Input material: memory (CD45RO+) T cells sorted from blood. The receptors stem from a woman under 30 in good health.

The chain combines TRBV6-1 with TRBJ1-5; the D gene is possibly TRBD1 (6 bases). CDR3 length equals 15 residues. V was pared by 8 bases and J by 0 bases, with 14 bases between. Germline V gives CDR1 MNHNS, CDR2 SASEGT. As DNA, the CDR3 is TGTGCCAGCCGGGACATTGAAAATAGCAATCAGCCCCAGCATTTT. Its translation is CASRDIENSNQPQHF.

The chain links TRBV6-4 to TRBJ2-3; D gene uncertain. The CDR3 consists of 14 residues. The V gene lost 3 bases and the J gene lost 5 bases, with 12 bases spanning the gap. Per the germline V gene, CDR1 is MRHNA and CDR2 is SNTAGT. This CDR3 is CASSDLVGEDTQYF. CDR3 nucleotide sequence: TGTGCCAGCAGTGATCTGGTGGGCGAAGATACGCAGTATTTT.

Only a few counts were recorded for this clonotype. This sequence joins TRBV5-1 and TRBJ2-3, with a tentative D call TRBD2 (6 bases). In germline, CDR1 is SGHRS, CDR2 YFSETQ. This CDR3 has 15 residues. V lost 4 bases to trimming and J lost 0 bases, with 12 bases between them. DNA for the CDR3: TGCGCCAGCAGCACGGCCGGGACTAGCACAGATACGCAGTATTTT. The encoded protein is CASSTAGTSTDTQYF.

This clonotype was seen a few times. The junction departs from germline at one end; a sequencing error may be responsible. This chain joins TRBV20-1 and TRBJ2-2; the match to TRBD2 covers 8 bases. Germline V gene data show CDR1 as DFQATT and CDR2 as SNEGSKA (reference sequence). The length of the CDR3 is 16 residues. CDR3 protein: CCARDLGRGVGGELFF. For the CDR3, the DNA is TGCTGTGCTAGAGATCTCGGGAGGGGGGTAGGCGGGGAGCTGTTTTTT.

In its sample, this clonotype was seen a few times. V is TRBV28 and J is TRBJ1-1; TRBD1 might be the D (5 bases). In germline, CDR1 is MDHEN, CDR2 SYDVKM. Between the trimmed V and J ends, which lost 1 base and 4 bases, there was a span of 10 bases. CDR3 length: 14 residues. The CDR3 sequence: CASSLFPGTTEAFF. The CDR3 DNA is TGTGCCAGCAGTTTATTTCCAGGGACCACTGAAGCTTTCTTT.

This clonotype was seen many times. J is TRBJ2-1 and V is TRBV29-1, with D possibly matching TRBD1 (5 bases). The V and J ends lost 4 bases and 3 bases respectively, with 13 bases between them. CDR1 and CDR2 from the germline V gene are SQVTM and ANQGSEA. This CDR3 region has 14 residues. For the CDR3, the DNA is TGCAGCGTTGTAAGTCAGGGCATCTACAATGAGCAGTTCTTC. This codes for CSVVSQGIYNEQFF.

The chain links TRBV5-1 to TRBJ2-7, with 8 bases matching TRBD2. The V segment lost 4 bases and the J segment 4 bases; nucleotides outside the gene matches: 10. This CDR3 contains 15 residues. Per the germline V gene, CDR1 is SGHRS and CDR2 is YFSETQ. Here the CDR3 DNA reads TGCGCCAGCAGCCGGTCAGCGGGAGAGCGGTACGAGCAGTACTTC. It specifies CASSRSAGERYEQYF.

Notes on this clonotype: Being one base from a much bigger clone, this may be a read error. The rearrangement links TRBV19 to TRBJ2-5; D gene unclear. Germline V gene lookup returns CDR1 LNHDA and CDR2 SQIVND (reference sequence). The V end was cut by 6 bases, the J end by 3 bases, with 11 bases between. The CDR3 covers 13 residues. The CDR3 loop is CASSPKGKETQYF. CDR3 in DNA: TGTGCCAGTAGCCCGAAAGGGAAAGAGACCCAGTACTTC. The full variable domain, with the rest looked up from reference TRBV19 and TRBJ2-5, is DGGITQSPKYLFRKEGQNVTLSCEQNLNHDAMYWYRQDPGQGLRLIYYSQIVNDFQKGDIAEGYSVSREKKESFPLTVTSAQKNPTAFYLCASSPKGKETQYFGPGTRLLVL.

This clonotype appeared many times. The chain recombines TRBV5-6 with TRBJ1-2, with D possibly TRBD1 on 6 matching bases. Germline loops: CDR1 SGHDT, CDR2 YYEEEE. V lost 4 bases, J lost 1 base, and 11 bases lay in between. CDR3 length: 14 residues. Here the CDR3 reads CASSIDRNNYGYTF. DNA of the CDR3: TGTGCCAGCAGCATTGACAGGAATAACTATGGCTACACCTTC. The full variable domain, rest sourced from reference TRBV5-6 and TRBJ1-2, is DAGVTQSPTHLIKTRGQQVTLRCSPKSGHDTVSWYQQALGQGPQFIFQYYEEEERQRGNFPDRFSGHQFPNYSSELNVNALLLGDSALYLCASSIDRNNYGYTFGSGTRLTVV.

V usage is TRBV20-1 and J usage is TRBJ2-1, with 10 bases identical to TRBD2. This CDR3 spans 16 amino acids. Germline loops: CDR1 DFQATT, CDR2 SNEGSKA (reference sequence). Trimming took 6 bases from V and 7 from J; bases not matched to a gene: 15. The CDR3 protein is CSAPRRMASGSNEQFF. CDR3 DNA sequence: TGCAGTGCCCCGCGGCGGATGGCTAGCGGGAGTAATGAGCAGTTCTTC.

This clonotype has a handful of counts. Here the CDR3 reads CASSPGTFGELFF. CDR3 coding DNA: TGTGCCAGCAGTCCCGGGACATTCGGGGAGCTGTTTTTT. The chain couples TRBV28 to TRBJ2-2; perhaps TRBD1 as D (6 bases). The CDR3 runs 13 residues. Per germline, CDR1 MDHEN and CDR2 SYDVKM. Trimming took off 5 bases at V and 7 bases at J, with 11 bases between the two ends.

This clonotype was seen many times. The V and J genes are TRBV5-1 and TRBJ2-7, with D possibly TRBD1 on 5 matching bases. V was cut by 5 bases and J by 3 bases, with 15 bases left in between. There are 14 residues in the CDR3. Germline CDR1 and CDR2: SGHRS and YFSETQ. CDR3 nucleotides: TGCGCCAGCAGTCAGACAGACTCGATCTACGAGCAGTACTTC. Protein product: CASSQTDSIYEQYF. Together with reference TRBV5-1 and TRBJ2-7, the CDR3 gives the full variable domain: KAGVTQTPRYLIKTRGQQVTLSCSPISGHRSVSWYQQTPGQGLQFLFEYFSETQRNKGNFPGRFSGRQFSNSRSEMNVSTLELGDSALYLCASSQTDSIYEQYFGPGTRLTVT.

This clonotype has at least ten counts. The V call is TRBV20-1, the J call TRBJ1-6, with D perhaps TRBD1 (6 bases). The CDR3 consists of 13 residues. CDR1 and CDR2 (germline): DFQATT, SNEGSKA (reference sequence). V lost 5 bases, J lost 7 bases, and 12 bases lay in between. This chain's CDR3 is CSAQGILNSPLHF. The CDR3 DNA reads TGCAGTGCTCAGGGGATTCTAAATTCACCCCTCCACTTT.

The V and J genes are TRBV9 and TRBJ2-3, with D hard to call. V lost 4 bases and J 1 base, leaving 16 bases between the germline ends. The CDR3 consists of 16 residues. CDR1 is SGDLS, CDR2 YYNGEE, per germline. The CDR3 DNA follows: TGTGCCAGCAGCCCGGGCGGTGTGCAGCGCACAGATACGCAGTATTTT. Encoded protein: CASSPGGVQRTDTQYF.

The rearrangement links TRBV12-3 or TRBV12-4 to TRBJ2-3; 9 nucleotides match TRBD2. CDR3 length equals 19 residues. V lost 7 bases to trimming and J lost 2 bases; unmatched junction nucleotides: 19. Here the CDR3 reads CASTIGRRGLAETTDTQYF. In DNA, the CDR3 is TGTGCCAGCACTATAGGGAGGCGGGGACTAGCAGAAACCACAGATACGCAGTATTTT.

This clonotype occurred a few times. The J gene is TRBJ2-1, the V gene TRBV21-1; the table names TRBD2, a call not compared with the DNA. TRBV21-1 is annotated as a pseudogene. The CDR3 is 14 amino acids. The chain's CDR3 is CASSKPRLYNEQFF. The CDR3 DNA sequence: TGTGCCAGCAGCAAGCCGCGACTATACAATGAGCAGTTCTTC.

This clonotype was counted between two and nine times. This chain links TRBV5-1 with TRBJ2-1, with D uncertain. Trimming took 1 base from V and 8 from J, leaving 13 bases between them. Germline V lookup: CDR1 SGHRS, CDR2 YFSETQ. CDR3 length: 14 residues. CDR3 sequence: CASSLSKPRDEQFF. CDR3 DNA sequence: TGCGCCAGCAGCTTGTCCAAGCCCCGCGATGAGCAGTTCTTC.

The V and J genes are TRBV12-3 or TRBV12-4 and TRBJ2-1; TRBD2 agrees at 9 bases. The V segment lost 1 base and the J segment 8 bases; nucleotides outside the gene matches: 9. The CDR3 extends over 16 amino acids. The CDR3 DNA reads as TGTGCCAGCAGTTTAGGGGGGGGCGGGAGGGCCCATGAGCAGTTCTTC. Translated, it gives CASSLGGGGRAHEQFF.

The V and J genes are TRBV6-4 and TRBJ2-1, with a tentative D call TRBD2 (6 bases). The germline CDR1 and CDR2 sequences are MRHNA and SNTAGT. Trimming pared 6 bases from V and 4 bases from J, leaving 16 bases between. The CDR3 has 15 amino acids. The CDR3 is CASSRDFERYNEQFF. The CDR3 DNA reads TGTGCCAGCAGCCGGGACTTTGAGCGGTACAATGAGCAGTTCTTC.